This entry describes one TCR beta chain. Its matching antigen is unknown. This entry comes from a study of T cell repertoires in ileal Crohn's disease. Study-level points and caveats: Clonal expansions were more frequent in active smokers than non-smokers at surgery.

Each sample's TCRB immunosequencing used around 470 nanograms of biopsy DNA. Sequencing was performed with immunoSEQ multiplex PCR; in TCRdb, only in-frame clones are kept and a portion is missing. The sample has 13,000 or so clones; about 85% are singletons. The specimen was ileal tissue. This TCR was recovered from an adult with Crohn's disease.

CDR3 in amino acids: CASSEQPGESEAFF. In DNA, the CDR3 is TGTGCCAGCAGCGAACAACCGGGGGAGTCTGAAGCTTTCTTT. This chain links TRBV7-6 with TRBJ1-1, with a possible D match to TRBD1 (5 bases). Germline loops: CDR1 SGHVS, CDR2 FNYEAQ. Trimming took off 5 bases at V and 6 bases at J, with 16 bases between the two ends. The length of the CDR3 is 14 residues.